The clone carrying this T cell receptor (beta chain) was counted ten times or more. The antigen is undetermined. Transcripts of RNA were the source for amplifying TCR beta CDR3 regions. Second-round multiplex PCR came after a first-round RT-PCR that employed HTBI primers. Via MiXCR, TCRdb re-called the multiplex PCR reads, giving one row per CDR3 protein. This sample has a few hundred thousand distinct CDR3 sequences, with approximately 35% found just once. The record originates from a study of Graves' ophthalmopathy and Graves' hyperthyroidism. The diagnostic workup employed clinical symptoms, serum thyroxine, TRAb, thyroid ultrasound and orbital computed tomography. Study conclusions and caveats: Among expanded thyroid clonotypes above 0.001 frequency, most also occurred in blood. Ophthalmopathy progression was predicted with around 71% sensitivity and 72% to 80% specificity. Ophthalmopathy was separated from stable hyperthyroidism by a 13-signature model with 87.88% sensitivity and approximately 81% specificity.

The source is an adult man with Graves' hyperthyroidism. The source material was peripheral blood or thyroid tissue (not recorded which).

The CDR3 protein is CASSLGHTDPNQPQHF. The CDR3 DNA reads as TGTGCCAGCAGTTTGGGGCACACAGATCCCAATCAGCCCCAGCATTTT. This chain joins TRBV12-3 or TRBV12-4 and TRBJ1-5, with D perhaps TRBD1 (5 bases). V lost 3 bases and J lost 3, with 15 bases in between. CDR3 size: 16 residues.